Each of the 28 T cell receptor beta chains below was sequenced from the same sample in a study of regulatory T cells in long-lasting Graves disease. Stated time point: newly diagnosed GD, antithyroid drugs for less than 3 months. PBMC-extracted RNA yielded the TCR library. Arm-PCR of CDR3 regions and iRepertoire HTBI primers were used to build TCR beta libraries. In TCRdb, the multiplex PCR reads were re-called with MiXCR into one record per CDR3 protein. Found here are more than 300,000 distinct CDR3 sequences, roughly 16% of them singletons; the top ten hold just over 20%. This sample was shared with a second study, whose subject was T cells in Graves' hyperthyroidism and ophthalmopathy.

Sequenced here: peripheral blood mononuclear cells (PBMCs), sampled at new diagnosis, from a patient treated with antithyroid drugs. Receptors originate from a woman between 18 and 29 years old with Graves disease.

This clonotype came up many times. The V and J genes are TRBV6-2 or TRBV6-3 and TRBJ2-7; 7 nucleotides align to TRBD2. Germline assignment: CDR1 MNHEY and CDR2 SVGEGT. With 3 bases clipped from V and 2 bases from J, the junction kept 4 bases outside the gene matches. CDR3 length: 14 residues. The CDR3 nucleotides are TGTGCCAGCAGTTATGGCGCGGGAGCCTACGAGCAGTACTTC. Translated: CASSYGAGAYEQYF.

This clonotype was detected many times. The gene calls are TRBV18 and TRBJ1-3; no reliable D call. CDR3 size: 12 residues. The V end was cut by 1 base, the J end by 6 bases, with 4 bases between. CDR1 KGHSH and CDR2 LQKENI come from the germline V gene. The CDR3 sequence: CASSPRENTIYF. The CDR3 DNA follows: TGTGCCAGCTCACCACGAGAAAACACCATATATTTT.

This clonotype was observed many times. The chain employs TRBV5-1 and TRBJ1-1; D is uncertain. The length of the CDR3 is 14 residues. With 6 bases removed from V and 1 base from J, the gap between germline ends came to 13 bases. CDR1 SGHRS and CDR2 YFSETQ come from the germline V gene. The CDR3 reads CASISPAPNTEAFF. CDR3 DNA: TGCGCCAGCATCTCCCCCGCGCCGAACACTGAAGCTTTCTTT.

This clonotype has only a few counts. This sequence joins TRBV6-2 or TRBV6-3 and TRBJ2-3, with no clear D. The V gene's germline CDR1 is MNHEY and CDR2 SVGEGT. Trimming stripped 5 bases from V and 6 bases from J, with 6 bases between. The CDR3 is made up of 11 amino acids. This CDR3 is CASSEIDTQYF. The CDR3 nucleotides are TGTGCCAGCAGTGAAATTGATACGCAGTATTTT.

Many counts were recorded for this clonotype. DNA of the CDR3: TGTGCCTGGAGTGCGGGCCCCGGCGAGCAGTACTTC. As protein: CAWSAGPGEQYF. The V and J genes are TRBV30 and TRBJ2-7; D unclear. Trimming took off 1 base at V and 6 bases at J, with 10 bases between the two ends. The CDR3 runs to 12 residues. Per germline, CDR1 GTSNPN and CDR2 SVGIG (reference sequence). The full variable domain, in which reference TRBV30 and TRBJ2-7 provide the parts outside the CDR3, is SQTIHQWPATLVQPVGSPLSLECTVEGTSNPNLYWYRQAAGRGLQLLFYSVGIGQISSEVPQNLSASRPQDRQFILSSKKLLLSDSGFYLCAWSAGPGEQYFGPGTRLTVT.

This clonotype was counted at least ten times. V is TRBV19 and J is TRBJ1-5, with 10 bases matching TRBD1. Trimming took 2 bases from V and 4 from J; bases not matched to a gene: 5. Per the germline V gene, CDR1 is LNHDA and CDR2 is SQIVND (reference sequence). This CDR3 has 16 residues. CDR3 loop: CASSILDRGINQPQHF. The CDR3 nucleotides read TGTGCCAGTAGTATACTGGACAGGGGGATTAATCAGCCCCAGCATTTT.

The V and J genes are TRBV19 and TRBJ1-1, with a weak D call TRBD1 (6 bases). CDR3 length: 13 residues. V lost 5 bases, J lost 10 bases, and 17 bases lay in between. From germline, CDR1 is LNHDA and CDR2 SQIVND (reference sequence). CDR3 sequence: CASSVSRDKAAFF. CDR3 nucleotide sequence: TGTGCCAGTAGTGTATCCAGGGACAAAGCAGCTTTCTTT. Based on the CDR3 plus reference TRBV19 and TRBJ1-1, the full variable domain is DGGITQSPKYLFRKEGQNVTLSCEQNLNHDAMYWYRQDPGQGLRLIYYSQIVNDFQKGDIAEGYSVSREKKESFPLTVTSAQKNPTAFYLCASSVSRDKAAFFGQGTRLTVV.

The table lists this clonotype with many counts. The rearrangement joins TRBV6-5 to TRBJ2-1; D is perhaps TRBD2 (5 bases). Trimming stripped 2 bases from V and 8 bases from J, with 10 bases between. The CDR3 totals 13 residues. Germline V lookup: CDR1 MNHEY, CDR2 SVGAGI. CDR3 DNA sequence: TGTGCCAGCAGTTACCAGAATAGCGATGAGCAGTTCTTC. It yields the protein CASSYQNSDEQFF.

Regarding this clonotype: Being one base from a much bigger clone, this may be a read error. The chain has TRBV2 and TRBJ2-7; D may be TRBD2 (5 bases). V gave up 6 bases and J gave up 4 bases, with 10 bases separating them. Germline assignment: CDR1 SNHLY and CDR2 FYNNEI. The CDR3 is made up of 12 amino acids. Here the CDR3 DNA reads TGTGCCAGCAGGCTAGCTAGGTACGAGCAGTACTTC. This translates into CASRLARYEQYF.

This chain links TRBV19 with TRBJ1-5; the match to TRBD1 covers 10 bases. The J segment lost 3 bases and the V segment lost 10 bases, leaving 6 bases of the junction unmatched. The CDR3 runs 14 residues. CDR1 is LNHDA, CDR2 SQIVND, per germline (reference sequence). CDR3 sequence: CAISDRGYNQPQHF. CDR3 DNA: TGTGCCATCTCGGACAGGGGGTACAATCAGCCCCAGCATTTT.

The chain recombines TRBV7-9 with TRBJ2-2; maybe TRBD1 (6 bases). The germline CDR1 and CDR2 sequences are SEHNR and FQNEAQ (reference sequence). The CDR3 has 14 amino acids. Trimming removed 2 bases at V and 8 bases at J, with 12 bases between. Here the CDR3 DNA reads TGTGCCAGCAGCTTACAGGGGCCAACGGGGGAGCTGTTTTTT. It codes for CASSLQGPTGELFF.

This sequence joins TRBV19 and TRBJ1-5, with 8 bases lining up with TRBD1. V shed 3 bases, J shed 1 base, and the junction held 8 bases outside the gene matches. The CDR3 contains 17 residues. In germline, CDR1 is LNHDA, CDR2 SQIVND (reference sequence). In nucleotides, the CDR3 is TGTGCCAGTAGTATTTGGACAGGGAGTTCGAGCAATCAGCCCCAGCATTTT. Its translation: CASSIWTGSSSNQPQHF.

This clonotype came up many times. This rearrangement joins TRBV20-1 to TRBJ2-1; 10 nucleotides align to TRBD1. V was pared by 5 bases and J by 9 bases, with 10 bases of the junction left unmatched. This CDR3 is 14 amino acids long. Germline lookup yields CDR1 DFQATT and CDR2 SNEGSKA (reference sequence). CDR3 in DNA: TGCAGTGCTTACCGGGACAGGGGACCGGGTGAGCAGTTCTTC. Protein sequence: CSAYRDRGPGEQFF.

This clonotype was counted a few times. The rearrangement uses TRBV12-3 or TRBV12-4 and TRBJ2-7; D is uncertain. V was pared by 6 bases and J by 6 bases, with 15 bases between. The CDR3 has 13 amino acids. The CDR3 nucleotides are TGTGCCAGCAGCCTAGGAGCCTCAGCCGAGCAGTACTTC. As protein: CASSLGASAEQYF.

This clonotype was picked up many times. The V and J genes are TRBV28 and TRBJ2-7; D is possibly TRBD1 or TRBD2 (5 bases each). This CDR3 comprises 15 residues. V gave up 1 base and J gave up 7 bases, with 17 bases separating them. Germline values: CDR1 MDHEN, CDR2 SYDVKM. CDR3 sequence reads: CASSLFARDDREQYF. CDR3 coding DNA: TGTGCCAGCAGTTTATTTGCCAGGGACGATAGAGAGCAGTACTTC.

J is TRBJ2-7 and V is TRBV5-1, with 10 bases matching TRBD1. Germline CDR1 and CDR2: SGHRS and YFSETQ. The CDR3 loop spans 14 amino acids. With 4 bases clipped from V and 5 bases from J, the junction kept 6 bases outside the gene matches. CDR3 protein: CASSPGTGEHEQYF. DNA of the CDR3: TGCGCCAGCAGCCCCGGGACAGGGGAGCACGAGCAGTACTTC.

Ten or more counts support this clonotype. The CDR3 end shows no conserved phenylalanine or tryptophan, and so a read error is likely. This sequence joins TRBV3-1 and TRBJ1-4, with D perhaps matching TRBD1 (5 bases). V gave up 4 bases and J gave up 2 bases, with 8 bases separating them. The CDR3 is made up of 14 amino acids. Germline assignment: CDR1 LGHDT and CDR2 YNNKEL (reference sequence). The chain's CDR3 is CASSLRGTNEKLFS. The CDR3 DNA is TGTGCCAGCAGCCTCCGGGGCACTAATGAAAAACTGTTTTCT.

This clonotype occurred once. This rearrangement joins TRBV10-3 to TRBJ2-3; D possibly matches TRBD1 or TRBD2 (6 bases each). CDR1 ENHRY and CDR2 SYGVKD come from the germline V gene. CDR3 length equals 13 residues. V was pared by 7 bases and J by 3 bases, with 11 bases between. In DNA form, the CDR3 reads TGTGCCATCAAGGCGGGGACAACAGATACGCAGTATTTT. Its protein product is CAIKAGTTDTQYF.

The table lists this clonotype with a few counts. The chain combines TRBV2 with TRBJ1-2; the match to TRBD1 covers 8 bases. V lost 5 bases, J lost 6 bases, and 14 bases stayed unmatched. CDR3 length: 16 residues. The germline gives CDR1 SNHLY, CDR2 FYNNEI. This chain's CDR3 is CASSYRFFDRGDGYTF. The CDR3 coding sequence is TGTGCCAGCAGTTACCGTTTCTTTGACAGGGGAGATGGCTACACCTTC.

This clonotype appeared many times. The rearrangement joins TRBV29-1 to TRBJ2-7, with 7 bases identical to TRBD2. The CDR3 is made up of 12 amino acids. J lost 2 bases, V lost 6 bases, and 4 bases had no gene match. Germline CDR1 SQVTM, CDR2 ANQGSEA. CDR3 residues: CSVSAGTYEQYF. DNA of the CDR3: TGCAGCGTATCAGCGGGAACCTACGAGCAGTACTTC.

This clonotype was seen at least ten times. V and J are TRBV20-1 and TRBJ2-1; 8 bases fit TRBD1. The germline V gene has CDR1 DFQATT and CDR2 SNEGSKA (reference sequence). This CDR3 region has 14 residues. Losses at the gene ends were 3 bases for V and 8 bases for J; bases not matched to a gene: 9. The CDR3 bases are TGCAGTGCTAGTCGGCCAGGGGGCGCGTATGAGCAGTTCTTC. Protein: CSASRPGGAYEQFF.

About this clonotype itself: Germline and junction disagree at one end, which may indicate a read error. The chain joins TRBV29-1 to TRBJ2-7; the D gene could be TRBD1 or TRBD2 (5 bases each). This CDR3 contains 14 residues. Per the germline V gene, CDR1 is SQVTM and CDR2 is ANQGSEA. This CDR3 is CGVTSGTKIYEQYF. The CDR3 DNA sequence: TGCGGCGTGACCTCCGGGACGAAAATCTACGAGCAGTACTTC.

This clonotype appeared many times. This chain joins TRBV6-2 or TRBV6-3 and TRBJ2-2, with TRBD2 matching over 9 bases. After removal of 6 bases from V and 4 bases from J, the junction contained 6 bases not matched to a gene. CDR3 length: 15 amino acids. Germline CDR1 and CDR2: MNHEY and SVGEGT. This CDR3 reads CASSGLAMGTGELFF. CDR3 nucleotides: TGTGCCAGCAGCGGACTAGCGATGGGCACCGGGGAGCTGTTTTTT.

This clonotype was recorded at least ten times. The V and J genes are TRBV7-3 and TRBJ2-1, with a possible D match to TRBD2 (5 bases). V gave up 5 bases and J gave up 9 bases, with 17 bases separating them. The CDR3 covers 14 residues. CDR1 and CDR2 from the germline V gene are SGHTA and FQGTGA. DNA of the CDR3: TGTGCCAGCAGCCAAGGTGTGAGGGATGGTGAGCAGTTCTTC. It yields the protein CASSQGVRDGEQFF. Looking up the rest from reference TRBV7-3 and TRBJ2-1 gives the full variable domain: GAGVSQTPSNKVTEKGKYVELRCDPISGHTALYWYRQSLGQGPEFLIYFQGTGAADDSGLPNDRFFAVRPEGSVSTLKIQRTERGDSAVYLCASSQGVRDGEQFFGPGTRLTVL.

This clonotype has at least ten counts. The chain couples TRBV6-5 to TRBJ2-7, with D unresolved. The CDR3 has 14 amino acids. Trimming left V 2 bases short and J 2 bases short, with 10 bases between. Germline V gene data show CDR1 as MNHEY and CDR2 as SVGAGI. The CDR3 sequence: CASSYIGNTYEQYF. The CDR3 region has the DNA TGTGCCAGCAGTTACATTGGGAATACCTACGAGCAGTACTTC.

This clonotype was counted ten times or more. V and J are TRBV20-1 and TRBJ2-1, with D perhaps matching TRBD1 or TRBD2 (6 bases each). The CDR3 sequence is 16 residues long. Trimming removed 1 base from V and 7 bases from J, with 20 bases in between. Germline CDR1 is DFQATT and CDR2 is SNEGSKA (reference sequence). The CDR3 DNA follows: TGCAGTGCTAGAGCTCCTGGAGGGGGAAGCAGGAATGAGCAGTTCTTC. This sequence encodes CSARAPGGGSRNEQFF.

There are many counts of this clonotype. The chain couples TRBV9 to TRBJ2-5; tentatively, D is TRBD1 (6 bases). CDR3 size: 14 residues. CDR1 is SGDLS, CDR2 YYNGEE, per germline. V lost 0 bases and J lost 5, with 11 bases in between. The CDR3, as DNA: TGTGCCAGCAGCGTAGCAACAGGGTGGGAGACCCAGTACTTC. Translating gives CASSVATGWETQYF.

This clonotype was observed many times. This chain connects TRBV11-2 to TRBJ2-1; 13 positions agree with TRBD2. This CDR3 has 17 residues. In germline, CDR1 is SGHAT, CDR2 FQNNGV. Germline trimming cut 1 base from V and 9 bases from J; bases unmatched to any gene: 9. The CDR3 loop reads CASSLGITSGGAGEQFF. The CDR3 bases are TGTGCCAGCAGCTTAGGCATAACTAGCGGGGGGGCCGGTGAGCAGTTCTTC.